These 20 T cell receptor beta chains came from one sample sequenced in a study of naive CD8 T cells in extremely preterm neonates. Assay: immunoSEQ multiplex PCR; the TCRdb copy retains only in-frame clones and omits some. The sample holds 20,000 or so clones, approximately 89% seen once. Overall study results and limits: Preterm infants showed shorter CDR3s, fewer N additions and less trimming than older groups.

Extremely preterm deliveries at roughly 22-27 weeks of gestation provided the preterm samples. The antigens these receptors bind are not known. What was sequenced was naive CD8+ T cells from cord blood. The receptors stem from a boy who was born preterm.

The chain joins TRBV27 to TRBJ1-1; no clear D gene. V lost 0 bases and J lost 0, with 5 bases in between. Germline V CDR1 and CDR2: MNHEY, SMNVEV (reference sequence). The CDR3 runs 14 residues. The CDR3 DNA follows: TGTGCCAGCAGTTTATCCACAGTGAACACTGAAGCTTTCTTT. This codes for CASSLSTVNTEAFF.

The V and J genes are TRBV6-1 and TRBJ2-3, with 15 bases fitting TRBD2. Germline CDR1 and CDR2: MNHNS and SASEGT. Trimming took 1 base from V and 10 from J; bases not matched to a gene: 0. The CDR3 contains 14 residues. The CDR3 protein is CASSEGTSGGAQYF. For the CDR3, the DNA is TGTGCCAGCAGTGAAGGGACTAGCGGGGGGGCGCAGTATTTT.

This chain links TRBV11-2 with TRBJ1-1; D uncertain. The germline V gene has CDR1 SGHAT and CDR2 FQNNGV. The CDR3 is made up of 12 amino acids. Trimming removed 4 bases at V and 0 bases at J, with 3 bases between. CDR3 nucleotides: TGTGCCAGCAGCTCAATGAACACTGAAGCTTTCTTT. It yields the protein CASSSMNTEAFF.

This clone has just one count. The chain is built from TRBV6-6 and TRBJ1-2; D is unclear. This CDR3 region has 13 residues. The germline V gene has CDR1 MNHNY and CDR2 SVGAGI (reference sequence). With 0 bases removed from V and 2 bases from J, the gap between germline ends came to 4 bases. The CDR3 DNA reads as TGTGCCAGCAGTTACTCGGACAACTATGGCTACACCTTC. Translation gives CASSYSDNYGYTF.

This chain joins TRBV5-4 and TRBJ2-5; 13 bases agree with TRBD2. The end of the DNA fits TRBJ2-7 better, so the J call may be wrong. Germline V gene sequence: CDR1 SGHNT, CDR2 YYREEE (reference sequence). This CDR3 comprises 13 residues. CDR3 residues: CASSWTSGGEQYF. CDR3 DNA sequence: TGTGCCAGCAGCTGGACTAGCGGGGGCGAGCAGTACTTC.

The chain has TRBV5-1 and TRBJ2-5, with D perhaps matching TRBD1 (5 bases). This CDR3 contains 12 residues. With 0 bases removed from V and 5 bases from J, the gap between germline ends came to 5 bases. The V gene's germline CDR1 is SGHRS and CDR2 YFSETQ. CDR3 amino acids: CASSLDRETQYF. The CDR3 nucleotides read TGCGCCAGCAGCTTGGACAGGGAGACCCAGTACTTC.

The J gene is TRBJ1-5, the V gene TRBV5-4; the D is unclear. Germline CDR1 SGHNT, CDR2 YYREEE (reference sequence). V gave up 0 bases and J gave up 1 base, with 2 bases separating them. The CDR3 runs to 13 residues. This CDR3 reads CASSLDSNQPQHF. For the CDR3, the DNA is TGTGCCAGCAGCTTGGACAGCAATCAGCCCCAGCATTTT.

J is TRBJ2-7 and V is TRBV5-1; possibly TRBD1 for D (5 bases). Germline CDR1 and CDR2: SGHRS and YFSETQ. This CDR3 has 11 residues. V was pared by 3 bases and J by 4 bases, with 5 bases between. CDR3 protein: CASSSGYEQYF. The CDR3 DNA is TGCGCCAGCAGCTCAGGGTACGAGCAGTACTTC.

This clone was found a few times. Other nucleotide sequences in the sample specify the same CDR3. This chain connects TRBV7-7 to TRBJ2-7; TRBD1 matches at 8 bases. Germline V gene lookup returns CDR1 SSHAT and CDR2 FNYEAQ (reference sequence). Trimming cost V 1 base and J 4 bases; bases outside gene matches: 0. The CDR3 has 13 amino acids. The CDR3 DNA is TGTGCCAGCAGCTTAGGGACAGGGTACGAGCAGTACTTC. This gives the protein CASSLGTGYEQYF.

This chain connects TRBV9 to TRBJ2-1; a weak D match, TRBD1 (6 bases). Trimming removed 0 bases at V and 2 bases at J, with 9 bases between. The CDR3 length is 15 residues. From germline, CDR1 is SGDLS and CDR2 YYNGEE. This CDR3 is CASSVDRVPYNEQFF. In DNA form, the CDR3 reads TGTGCCAGCAGCGTAGACAGGGTCCCCTACAATGAGCAGTTCTTC.

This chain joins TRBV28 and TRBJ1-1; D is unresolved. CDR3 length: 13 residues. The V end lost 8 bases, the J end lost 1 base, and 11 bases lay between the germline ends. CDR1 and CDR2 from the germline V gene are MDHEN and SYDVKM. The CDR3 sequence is CASDFIGNTEAFF. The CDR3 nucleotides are TGTGCCAGCGATTTCATAGGGAACACTGAAGCTTTCTTT.

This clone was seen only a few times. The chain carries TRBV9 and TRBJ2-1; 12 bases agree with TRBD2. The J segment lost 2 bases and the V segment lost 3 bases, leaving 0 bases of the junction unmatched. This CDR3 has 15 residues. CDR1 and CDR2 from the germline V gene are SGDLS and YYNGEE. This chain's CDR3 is CASSASGGAYNEQFF. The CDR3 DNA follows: TGTGCCAGCAGCGCTAGCGGGGGGGCCTACAATGAGCAGTTCTTC.

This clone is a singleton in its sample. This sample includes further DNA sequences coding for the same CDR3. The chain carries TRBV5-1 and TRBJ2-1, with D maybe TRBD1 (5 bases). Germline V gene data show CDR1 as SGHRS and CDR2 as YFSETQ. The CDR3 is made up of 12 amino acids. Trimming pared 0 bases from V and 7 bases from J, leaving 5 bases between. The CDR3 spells CASSLAGNEQFF. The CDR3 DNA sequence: TGCGCCAGCAGCTTGGCAGGGAATGAGCAGTTCTTC.

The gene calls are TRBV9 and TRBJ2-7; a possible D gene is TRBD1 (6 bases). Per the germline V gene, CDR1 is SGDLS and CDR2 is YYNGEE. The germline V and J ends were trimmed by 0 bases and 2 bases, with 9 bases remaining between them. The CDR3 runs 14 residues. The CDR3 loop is CASSVGQGTYEQYF. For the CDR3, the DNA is TGTGCCAGCAGCGTAGGGCAGGGGACCTACGAGCAGTACTTC.

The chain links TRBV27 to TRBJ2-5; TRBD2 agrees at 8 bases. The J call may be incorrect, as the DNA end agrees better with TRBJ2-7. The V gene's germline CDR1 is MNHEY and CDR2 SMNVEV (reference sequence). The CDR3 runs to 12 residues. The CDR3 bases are TGTGCCAGCAGTTTAGCGGGGGGCGAGCAGTACTTC. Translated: CASSLAGGEQYF.

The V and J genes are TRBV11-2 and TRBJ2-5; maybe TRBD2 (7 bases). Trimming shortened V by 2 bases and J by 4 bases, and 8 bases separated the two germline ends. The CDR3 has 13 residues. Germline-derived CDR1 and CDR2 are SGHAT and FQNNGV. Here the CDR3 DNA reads TGTGCCAGCAGCTTACGGGGGGCAGAGACCCAGTACTTC. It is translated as CASSLRGAETQYF.

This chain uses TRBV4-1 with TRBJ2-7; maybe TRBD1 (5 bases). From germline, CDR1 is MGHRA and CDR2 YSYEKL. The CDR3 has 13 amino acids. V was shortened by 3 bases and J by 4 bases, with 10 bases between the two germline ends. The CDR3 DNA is TGCGCCAGCAGCCACAGGGTTTTTTACGAGCAGTACTTC. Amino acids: CASSHRVFYEQYF.

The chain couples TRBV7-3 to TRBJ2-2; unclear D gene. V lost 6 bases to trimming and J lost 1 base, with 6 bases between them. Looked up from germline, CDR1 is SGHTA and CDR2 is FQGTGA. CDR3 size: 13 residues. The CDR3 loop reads CASSLGNTGELFF. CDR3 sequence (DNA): TGTGCCAGCAGTTTAGGGAACACCGGGGAGCTGTTTTTT. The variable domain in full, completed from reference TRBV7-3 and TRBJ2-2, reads GAGVSQTPSNKVTEKGKYVELRCDPISGHTALYWYRQSLGQGPEFLIYFQGTGAADDSGLPNDRFFAVRPEGSVSTLKIQRTERGDSAVYLCASSLGNTGELFFGEGSRLTVL.

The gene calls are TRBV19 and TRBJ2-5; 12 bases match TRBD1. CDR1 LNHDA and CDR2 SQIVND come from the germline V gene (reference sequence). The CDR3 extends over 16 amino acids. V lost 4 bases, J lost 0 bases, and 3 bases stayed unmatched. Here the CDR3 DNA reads TGTGCCAGTAGTAACCGGGACAGGGGGCACCAAGAGACCCAGTACTTC. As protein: CASSNRDRGHQETQYF.

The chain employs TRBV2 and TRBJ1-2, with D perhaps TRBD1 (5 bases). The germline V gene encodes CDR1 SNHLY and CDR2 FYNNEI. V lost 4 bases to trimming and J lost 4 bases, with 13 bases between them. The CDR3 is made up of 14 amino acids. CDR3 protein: CASSGGQGAYGYTF. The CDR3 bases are TGTGCCAGCAGTGGAGGACAAGGAGCCTATGGCTACACCTTC.